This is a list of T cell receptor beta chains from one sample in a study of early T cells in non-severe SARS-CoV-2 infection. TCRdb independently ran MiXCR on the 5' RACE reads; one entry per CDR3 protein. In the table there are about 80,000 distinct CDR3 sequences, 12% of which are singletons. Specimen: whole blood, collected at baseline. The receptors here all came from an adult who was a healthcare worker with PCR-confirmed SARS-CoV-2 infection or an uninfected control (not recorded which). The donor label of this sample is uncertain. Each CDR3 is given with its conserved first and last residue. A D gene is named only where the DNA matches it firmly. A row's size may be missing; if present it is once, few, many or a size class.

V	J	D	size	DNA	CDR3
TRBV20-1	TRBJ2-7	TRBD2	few	TGCAGTGTCGCACTGTGGGTTAGCGGGGGTTACGAGCAGTACTTC	CSVALWVSGGYEQYF
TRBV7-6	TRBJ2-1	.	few	TGTGCCAGCAGCTTCTATGAGCAGTTCTTC	CASSFYEQFF
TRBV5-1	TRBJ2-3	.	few	TGCGCCAGCAGCTGGGAACGGACTGTTGTCGCAGATACGCAGTATTTT	CASSWERTVVADTQYF
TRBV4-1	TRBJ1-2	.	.	TGCGCCAGCAGCCAAGAACAGCCGTTCGCCGCCACTAACTATGGCTACACCTTC	CASSQEQPFAATNYGYTF
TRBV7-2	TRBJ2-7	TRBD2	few	TGTGCCAGCAGCTTCACATCACTAGCGGGGGGCCCGAAAGCAAGGCAGTACTTC	CASSFTSLAGGPKARQYF
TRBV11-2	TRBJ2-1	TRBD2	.	TGTGCCAGCAGCCCCCGACCGGGACTAGCGGGATTGCGGGATTACAATGAGCAGTTCTTC	CASSPRPGLAGLRDYNEQFF
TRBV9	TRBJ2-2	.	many	TGTGCCAGCAGCCCGAGGGCGGGGACAAACACCGGGGAGCTGTTTTTT	CASSPRAGTNTGELFF
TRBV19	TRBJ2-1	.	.	TGTGCCAGTAGTTGGGGAACGGGCGGAGGCGAGCAGTTCTTC	CASSWGTGGGEQFF
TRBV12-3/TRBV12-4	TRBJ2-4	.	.	TGTGCCAGCAGTTTCTCTGGATTGGCACAGAGCGAGTACTTC	CASSFSGLAQSEYF
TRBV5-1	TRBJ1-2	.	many	TGCGCCAGCAGCTTTACAGGGAAGAGCTATGGCTACACCTTC	CASSFTGKSYGYTF
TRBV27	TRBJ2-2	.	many	TGTGCCAGCAGTTTTGTTAAGGAGGGTACCGGGGAGCTGTTTTTT	CASSFVKEGTGELFF
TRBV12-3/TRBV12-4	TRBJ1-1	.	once	TGTGCCAGCAGTTTCCAGGCCAACACTGAAGCTTTCTTT	CASSFQANTEAFF
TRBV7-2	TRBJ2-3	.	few	TGTGCCAGCAGCCGGGTCTCGACGAGCACAGATACGCAGTATTTT	CASSRVSTSTDTQYF
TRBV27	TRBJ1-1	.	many	TGTGCCAGCAAAAAAGCCGGGATTAACGGAGCTTTCTTT	CASKKAGINGAFF
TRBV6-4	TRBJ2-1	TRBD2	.	TGTGCCAGCAGTGCTCGCAGCGGGGGGGGTCCATACAATGAGCAGTTCTTC	CASSARSGGGPYNEQFF
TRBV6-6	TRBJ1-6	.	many	TGTGCCAGCAGTTACGACAGGAATTCACCCCTCCACTTT	CASSYDRNSPLHF
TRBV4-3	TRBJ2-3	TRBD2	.	TGCGCCAGCAGCCAAGATACTAGCGGGGGGTATGATACGCAGTATTTT	CASSQDTSGGYDTQYF
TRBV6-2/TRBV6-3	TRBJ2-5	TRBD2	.	TGTGCCAGCAGCCCCATCCCCGGACTAGCGGGGGGCGTGGAGACCCAGTACTTC	CASSPIPGLAGGVETQYF
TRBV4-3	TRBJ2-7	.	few	TGCGCCAGCAGCAGAAGCCCCCAGGGAGGTGAGCGGGAGCAGTACTTC	CASSRSPQGGEREQYF
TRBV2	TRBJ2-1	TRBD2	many	TGTGCCAGCAGTGAGGATAGACTAGCCCTTGAGCAGTTCTTC	CASSEDRLALEQFF